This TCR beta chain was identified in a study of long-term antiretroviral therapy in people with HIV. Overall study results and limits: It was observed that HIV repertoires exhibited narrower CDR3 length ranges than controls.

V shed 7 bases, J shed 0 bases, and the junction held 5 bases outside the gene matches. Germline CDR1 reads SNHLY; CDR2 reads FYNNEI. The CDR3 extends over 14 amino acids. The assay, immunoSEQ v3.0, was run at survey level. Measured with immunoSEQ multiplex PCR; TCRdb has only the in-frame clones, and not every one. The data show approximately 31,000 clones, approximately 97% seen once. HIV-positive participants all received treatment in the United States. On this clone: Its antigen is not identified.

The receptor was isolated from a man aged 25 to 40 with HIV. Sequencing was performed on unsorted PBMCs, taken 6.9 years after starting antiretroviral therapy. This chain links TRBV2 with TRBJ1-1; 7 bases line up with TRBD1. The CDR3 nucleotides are TGTGCCAGCACATTAGGGGGCCTGAACACTGAAGCTTTCTTT. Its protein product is CASTLGGLNTEAFF.